Listed here are 11 T cell receptor beta chains from one sample, sequenced in a study of cytomegalovirus exposure and HLA in healthy donors. 13 Jbeta primers and 60 Vbeta primers were used for the PCR. Clones were sequenced by immunoSEQ multiplex PCR, and TCRdb holds only the in-frame ones, with some missing. The data show 95,000 to 110,000 clones, roughly 79% seen once. Sequences were obtained from PBMCs. Receptors were obtained from a man aged 55 to 70 in good health and CMV-seropositive.

The gene calls are TRBV10-3 and TRBJ2-3; TRBD2 matches at 8 bases. With V trimmed by 3 bases and J by 1 base, 6 bases remained unmatched. There are 16 residues in the CDR3. Per the germline V gene, CDR1 is ENHRY and CDR2 is SYGVKD. The DNA for the CDR3 is TGTGCCATCAGTGAAGCTTTGCGGGGGGGCACAGATACGCAGTATTTT. Residues: CAISEALRGGTDTQYF.

The chain links TRBV7-8 to TRBJ2-7, with D possibly being TRBD1 (6 bases). Germline CDR1 reads SGHVS; CDR2 reads FQNEAQ. Trimming stripped 6 bases from V and 4 bases from J, with 13 bases between. The CDR3 is made up of 13 amino acids. CDR3 nucleotide sequence: TGTGCCAGCAGTTTGGACAGACTATACGAGCAGTACTTC. It is translated as CASSLDRLYEQYF.

The chain links TRBV5-6 to TRBJ2-3; 7 bases line up with TRBD2. CDR1 and CDR2 from the germline V gene are SGHDT and YYEEEE. The CDR3 totals 16 residues. After removal of 1 base from V and 0 bases from J, the junction contained 5 bases not matched to a gene. The CDR3 DNA follows: TGTGCCAGCAGCTTGTTGGTCGGGGGGAGCACAGATACGCAGTATTTT. Its translation is CASSLLVGGSTDTQYF.

The genes are TRBV29-1 and TRBJ1-1; a possible D gene is TRBD1 (5 bases). Germline values: CDR1 SQVTM, CDR2 ANQGSEA. The CDR3 runs 16 residues. Trimming shortened V by 1 base and J by 2 bases, and 17 bases separated the two germline ends. The CDR3 loop reads CSVEGGRGGTNTEAFF. CDR3 DNA: TGCAGCGTTGAAGGTGGGAGAGGCGGGACTAACACTGAAGCTTTCTTT.

The CDR3 reads CASSLTGDTGELFF. The CDR3 nucleotides are TGTGCCAGCAGTCTTACAGGGGACACCGGGGAGCTGTTTTTT. The chain carries TRBV4-2 and TRBJ2-2, with 7 bases that match TRBD1. The V gene's germline CDR1 is LGHNA and CDR2 YNFKEQ. V was pared by 6 bases and J by 3 bases, with 4 bases of the junction left unmatched. This CDR3 comprises 14 residues.

This clone turned up a few times. This sequence joins TRBV28 and TRBJ1-1; 8 bases map to TRBD1. The CDR3 extends over 14 amino acids. Germline V CDR1 and CDR2: MDHEN, SYDVKM. J was trimmed by 0 bases and V by 9 bases; bases with no gene match: 6. The DNA for the CDR3 is TGTGCCAGTGCGACAGGGGCCATGAACACTGAAGCTTTCTTT. Its protein is CASATGAMNTEAFF.

The chain couples TRBV18 to TRBJ1-1; no definite D call. There are 15 residues in the CDR3. The V and J ends lost 1 base and 0 bases respectively, with 9 bases between them. Germline-derived CDR1 and CDR2 are KGHSH and LQKENI. The CDR3 loop is CASSPRLSMNTEAFF. CDR3 coding DNA: TGTGCCAGCTCACCACGACTGAGCATGAACACTGAAGCTTTCTTT.

This clone was seen a handful of times. CDR3 protein: CASSSQGAQPQHF. The DNA of the CDR3 is TGTGCCAGCAGTTCACAGGGGGCCCAGCCCCAGCATTTT. This chain links TRBV6-5 with TRBJ1-5; 9 bases are shared with TRBD1. The trim removed 4 bases at V and 7 bases at J, leaving 2 bases unmatched. Germline V CDR1 and CDR2: MNHEY, SVGAGI. The CDR3 sequence is 13 residues long.

The rearrangement joins TRBV9 to TRBJ2-7; D may be TRBD1 (6 bases). The germline CDR1 and CDR2 sequences are SGDLS and YYNGEE. The V end was cut by 4 bases, the J end by 1 base, with 15 bases between. The CDR3 length is 15 residues. The CDR3: CASSSHGTRSYEQYF. CDR3 DNA sequence: TGTGCCAGCAGCTCCCACGGGACAAGATCCTACGAGCAGTACTTC.

This rearrangement joins TRBV6-4 to TRBJ2-2; 9 bases are shared with TRBD1. Per the germline V gene, CDR1 is MRHNA and CDR2 is SNTAGT. The junction had 0 bases not matched to a gene; V was cut back by 4 bases and J by 6 bases. This CDR3 has 13 residues. Here the CDR3 reads CASSGQGAGELFF. CDR3 nucleotide sequence: TGTGCCAGCAGTGGACAGGGGGCCGGGGAGCTGTTTTTT.

This clone counts as medium-sized (0.01 to 0.1%). This chain connects TRBV19 to TRBJ2-7, with 9 bases aligning to TRBD1. The CDR3 extends over 16 amino acids. The germline V gene has CDR1 LNHDA and CDR2 SQIVND (reference sequence). V gave up 5 bases and J gave up 1 base; unmatched junction bases: 9. CDR3 region: CASSPSGTGSSYEQYF. The CDR3 coding sequence is TGTGCCAGTAGTCCAAGCGGGACAGGGTCTTCCTACGAGCAGTACTTC. The full variable domain, its missing parts supplied by reference TRBV19 and TRBJ2-7, is DGGITQSPKYLFRKEGQNVTLSCEQNLNHDAMYWYRQDPGQGLRLIYYSQIVNDFQKGDIAEGYSVSREKKESFPLTVTSAQKNPTAFYLCASSPSGTGSSYEQYFGPGTRLTVT.